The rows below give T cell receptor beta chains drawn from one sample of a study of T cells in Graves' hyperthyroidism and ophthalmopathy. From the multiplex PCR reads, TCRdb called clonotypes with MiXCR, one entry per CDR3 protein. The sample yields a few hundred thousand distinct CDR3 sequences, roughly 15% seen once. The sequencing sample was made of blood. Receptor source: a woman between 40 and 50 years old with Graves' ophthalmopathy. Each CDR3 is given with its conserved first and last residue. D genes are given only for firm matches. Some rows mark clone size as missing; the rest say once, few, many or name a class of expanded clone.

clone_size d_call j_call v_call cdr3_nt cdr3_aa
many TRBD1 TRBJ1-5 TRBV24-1 TGTGCCACCAGTGAACCGGACAGGAGAGATAGCAATCAGCCCCAGCATTTT CATSEPDRRDSNQPQHF
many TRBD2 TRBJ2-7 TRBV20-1 TGCAGTGCTAGAGATCTTGAGCGGGAGGGTTACGAGCAGTACTTC CSARDLEREGYEQYF
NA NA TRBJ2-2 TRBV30 TGTGCCTCTTCCCGGGCCTCGAACACCGGGGAGCTGTTTTTT CASSRASNTGELFF
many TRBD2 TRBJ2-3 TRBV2 TGTGCCAGCACGAGACTAGCGGTGGGTCCAGATACGCAGTATTTT CASTRLAVGPDTQYF
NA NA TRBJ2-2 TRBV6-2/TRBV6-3 TGTGCCAGCAGCCGCTCGTCTGACACCGGGGAGCTGTTTTTT CASSRSSDTGELFF
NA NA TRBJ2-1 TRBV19 TGTGCCAGTAGTATCGGCAGAGTCTCCTACAATGAGCAGTTCTTC CASSIGRVSYNEQFF
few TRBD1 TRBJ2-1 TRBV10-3 TGTGCCATCAGTGATATAACGGACAGGGACAATGAGCAGTTCTTC CAISDITDRDNEQFF
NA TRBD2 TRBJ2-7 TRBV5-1 TGCGCCAGCAGCTCCGGGACTCGAGCGGGGACCTACGAGCAGTACTTC CASSSGTRAGTYEQYF
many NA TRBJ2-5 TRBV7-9 TGTGCCAGCAGCGCACCGGGAAGGGAGACCCAGTACTTC CASSAPGRETQYF
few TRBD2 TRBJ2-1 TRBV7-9 TGTGCCAGCGGGGCTAGCGGGAGGGCCAGGGATGAGCAGTTCTTC CASGASGRARDEQFF
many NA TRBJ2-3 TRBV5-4 TGTGCCAGCAGTTTCCCTAGCACAGATACGCAGTATTTT CASSFPSTDTQYF
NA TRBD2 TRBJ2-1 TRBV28 TGTGCCAGCAGTGGGATGTGGAAAGCGGGGGACTACAATGAGCAGTTCTTC CASSGMWKAGDYNEQFF
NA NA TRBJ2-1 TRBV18 TGTGCCAGCTCACCACAGGGGGGGGGCGATGAGCAGTTCTTC CASSPQGGGDEQFF
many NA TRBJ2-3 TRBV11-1 TGTGCCAGCAGCCAAACCACCCACGCCGACACAGATACGCAGTATTTT CASSQTTHADTDTQYF
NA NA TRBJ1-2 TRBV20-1 TGCAGTGCTAGAGATGAGGTCGTGAACTATGGCTACACCTTC CSARDEVVNYGYTF
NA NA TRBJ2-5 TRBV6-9 TGTGCCAGCAGTTATATCCAGCTCCAAGAGACCCAGTGCTTC CASSYIQLQETQCF
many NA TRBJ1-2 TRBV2 TGTGCCAGCAGTGAAAGGGCGAGGGTTGGCTACACCTTC CASSERARVGYTF
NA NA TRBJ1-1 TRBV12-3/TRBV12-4 TGTGCCAGCAGTTTATTCGCAGGACCGAACACTGAAGCTTTCTTT CASSLFAGPNTEAFF
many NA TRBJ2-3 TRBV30 TGTGCCTGGAGTCGGGCCTTAGGGGGCACAGATACGCAGTATTTT CAWSRALGGTDTQYF
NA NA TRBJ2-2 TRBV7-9 TGTGCCAGCAGCGCCGGCGGCACCGGGGAGCTGTTTTTT CASSAGGTGELFF
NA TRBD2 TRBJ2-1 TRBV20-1 TGCAGTGCTAATCCGGGACTAGCCGACTACAATGAGCAGTTCTTC CSANPGLADYNEQFF
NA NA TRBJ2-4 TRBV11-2 TGTGCCAGCAGCTTAGAGGGGGGAAACATTCAGTACTTC CASSLEGGNIQYF
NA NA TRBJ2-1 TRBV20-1 TGCAGTGCGCCGGGGGTCAATGAGCAGTTCTTC CSAPGVNEQFF
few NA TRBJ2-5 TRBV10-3 TGTGCCAGCAGCGCGGTTTCGGTATCAGAGACCCAGTACTTC CASSAVSVSETQYF